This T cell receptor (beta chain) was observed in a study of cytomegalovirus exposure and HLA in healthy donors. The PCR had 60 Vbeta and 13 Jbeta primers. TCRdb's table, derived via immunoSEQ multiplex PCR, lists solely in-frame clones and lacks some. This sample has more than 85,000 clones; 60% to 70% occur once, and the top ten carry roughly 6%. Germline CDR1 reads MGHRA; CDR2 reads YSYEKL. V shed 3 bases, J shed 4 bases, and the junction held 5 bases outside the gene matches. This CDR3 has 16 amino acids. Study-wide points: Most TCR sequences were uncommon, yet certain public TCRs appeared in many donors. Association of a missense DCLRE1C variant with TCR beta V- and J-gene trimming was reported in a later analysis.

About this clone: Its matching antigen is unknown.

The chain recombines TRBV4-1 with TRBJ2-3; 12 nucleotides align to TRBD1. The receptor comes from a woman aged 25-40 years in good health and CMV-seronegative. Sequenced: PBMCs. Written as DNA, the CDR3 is TGCGCCAGCAGCCACGGGACAGGGGGCAGGGCAGATACGCAGTATTTT. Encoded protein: CASSHGTGGRADTQYF.